This is a list of T cell receptor beta chains from one sample in a study of cytomegalovirus exposure and HLA in healthy donors. Measured with immunoSEQ multiplex PCR; TCRdb has only the in-frame clones, and not every one. The top ten clones hold over 9.5% of a sample with 150,000 to 200,000 clones, 68% of them seen once. The sequencing input was PBMCs. The receptors were gathered from a man aged 25-45 years in good health and CMV-seropositive. Both conserved end residues are part of each CDR3. A D gene is named only where the DNA matches it firmly. A clone size is listed for some rows: how often the clone was seen (once, few, many), or a class if it is expanded.

j_call v_call clone_size d_call cdr3_aa cdr3_nt
TRBJ1-1 TRBV19 . . CATQIKLQGGTEAFF TGTGCCACCCAGATTAAGCTACAGGGTGGCACTGAAGCTTTCTTT
TRBJ2-7 TRBV4-1 . . CASSQGGYGVRSSYEQYF TGCGCCAGCAGCCAAGGTGGATACGGGGTAAGGAGCTCCTACGAGCAGTACTTC
TRBJ2-7 TRBV6-1 . . CAVGGYQTSYEQYF TGTGCAGTCGGGGGTTATCAGACCTCCTACGAGCAGTACTTC
TRBJ1-2 TRBV5-5 . . CASSLAVLQSDGYTF TGTGCCAGCAGCTTGGCCGTTCTACAGTCTGACGGCTACACCTTC
TRBJ2-2 TRBV27 few . CASSLRPNTGELFF TGTGCCAGCAGTTTGCGGCCGAACACCGGGGAGCTGTTTTTT
TRBJ1-2 TRBV19 . . CASSTQGGSYGYTF TGTGCCAGTAGCACTCAGGGTGGCAGCTATGGCTACACCTTC
TRBJ2-7 TRBV27 few TRBD1 CASSWTGDYEQYF TGTGCCAGCAGTTGGACAGGGGATTACGAGCAGTACTTC
TRBJ2-1 TRBV5-1 . . CASSLTSYNEQFF TGCGCCAGCAGCTTGACGAGCTACAATGAGCAGTTCTTC
TRBJ1-4 TRBV28 few . CASSVETNEKLFF TGTGCCAGCAGCGTGGAGACTAATGAAAAACTGTTTTTT
TRBJ1-2 TRBV6-5 . TRBD1 CASSYYDRAYGYTF TGTGCCAGCAGTTACTACGACAGGGCCTATGGCTACACCTTC
TRBJ1-5 TRBV28 . TRBD1 CASFRDRGGWGQPQHF TGTGCCAGCTTCCGGGACAGGGGCGGATGGGGTCAGCCCCAGCATTTT
TRBJ2-3 TRBV19 . . CASSIARGSLSTDTQYF TGTGCCAGTAGTATTGCACGAGGGAGTCTGAGCACAGATACGCAGTATTTT
TRBJ1-1 TRBV10-3 . . CAITGGGTEAFF TGTGCCATCACGGGGGGCGGCACTGAAGCTTTCTTT
TRBJ1-5 TRBV2 . TRBD1 CASSKSGQGGLSYQPQHF TGTGCCAGCAGCAAATCGGGACAGGGAGGTTTGTCTTATCAGCCCCAGCATTTT
TRBJ1-4 TRBV27 once . CASSLLGSMTSGKLFF TGTGCCAGCAGTTTACTCGGCTCTATGACAAGTGGAAAACTGTTTTTT
TRBJ1-5 TRBV2 . . CASRATALGSHQPQHF TGTGCCAGCAGAGCCACCGCCCTGGGCAGCCATCAGCCCCAGCATTTT
TRBJ2-5 TRBV6-6 . TRBD2 CASSYSAGGETQYF TGTGCCAGCAGTTACTCGGCGGGGGGGGAGACCCAGTACTTC
TRBJ2-2 TRBV7-9 once . CASSSNPGVSTGELFF TGTGCCAGCAGCTCCAACCCAGGGGTGAGCACCGGGGAGCTGTTTTTT
TRBJ2-1 TRBV5-1 . TRBD2 CASSGIAGSYNAQFF TGCGCCAGCAGCGGTATAGCGGGATCCTACAATGCGCAGTTCTTC
TRBJ2-5 TRBV5-1 . . CASSWGDRMEETQYF TGCGCCAGCAGCTGGGGAGACAGGATGGAAGAGACCCAGTACTTC
TRBJ2-7 TRBV12-5 . . CASGLVQNEQYF TGTGCTAGTGGTTTGGTACAGAACGAGCAGTACTTC
TRBJ2-2 TRBV6-5 . . CAGEIGQTAGELFF TGTGCCGGGGAGATAGGGCAAACGGCCGGGGAGCTGTTTTTT
TRBJ2-7 TRBV27 . TRBD1 CASSPGQGGNEQYF TGTGCCAGCAGTCCGGGACAGGGGGGCAACGAGCAGTACTTC
TRBJ1-1 TRBV19 . . CASSPSTTRSGVAFF TGTGCCAGTAGTCCATCTACGACCCGATCTGGAGTAGCTTTCTTT
TRBJ2-6 TRBV6-6 . . CASSSTGSSGANVLTF TGTGCCAGCAGCAGTACAGGCAGCTCTGGGGCCAACGTCCTGACTTTC
TRBJ2-1 TRBV6-1 . TRBD1 CASTRGRFGYNEQFF TGTGCCAGCACGAGGGGGCGTTTCGGCTACAATGAGCAGTTCTTC
TRBJ1-4 TRBV4-1 . . CASSQVEGSEKLFF TGCGCCAGCAGCCAGGTGGAAGGGAGTGAAAAACTGTTTTTT
TRBJ1-3 TRBV10-1 . . CASSETQGNTIYF TGCGCCAGCAGCGAGACACAGGGAAACACCATATATTTT
TRBJ2-5 TRBV6-1 . . CASKRDQETQYF TGTGCCAGCAAACGAGACCAAGAGACCCAGTACTTC
TRBJ2-7 TRBV2 . TRBD1 CASSGSRGSYEQYF TGTGCCAGCAGTGGTAGCAGGGGGTCCTACGAGCAGTACTTC
TRBJ1-3 TRBV5-4 . . CASSRDRTEISGNTIYF TGTGCCAGCAGCCGAGATAGGACAGAAATTTCTGGAAACACCATATATTTT
TRBJ2-3 TRBV5-4 . TRBD2 CASSLVGLAGGTDTQYF TGTGCCAGCAGCTTGGTAGGACTAGCGGGGGGAACAGATACGCAGTATTTT
TRBJ2-3 TRBV2 . TRBD2 CASLTSSPQYF TGTGCCAGCTTGACTAGCTCACCGCAGTATTTT
TRBJ1-1 TRBV18 . TRBD1 CASSPGQGGGTEAFF TGTGCCAGCTCACCCGGACAGGGGGGAGGCACTGAAGCTTTCTTT
TRBJ2-1 TRBV7-9 once . CASSLARYQYNEQFF TGTGCCAGCAGCTTAGCGCGGTACCAATACAATGAGCAGTTCTTC
TRBJ2-7 TRBV18 . . CASSPSQIYEQYF TGTGCCAGCTCACCATCCCAGATATACGAGCAGTACTTC
TRBJ2-7 TRBV27 . TRBD2 CASSGTSGFYEQYF TGTGCCAGCAGTGGGACTAGCGGGTTCTACGAGCAGTACTTC
TRBJ2-7 TRBV5-1 . TRBD1 CASSSGDSHYEQYF TGCGCCAGCAGCTCCGGGGACAGCCACTACGAGCAGTACTTC
TRBJ2-2 TRBV6-1 . . CASTIPGSTGELFF TGTGCCAGCACTATTCCGGGTTCTACCGGGGAGCTGTTTTTT
TRBJ1-5 TRBV6-5 . TRBD1 CASSSGQGAQQPQHF TGTGCCAGCAGTTCTGGACAGGGGGCACAGCAGCCCCAGCATTTT
TRBJ1-1 TRBV5-1 few TRBD1 CASSWGQANTEAFF TGCGCCAGCAGCTGGGGACAGGCGAACACTGAAGCTTTCTTT
TRBJ2-5 TRBV2 once . CASRRETQYF TGTGCCAGCAGGCGGGAGACCCAGTACTTC
TRBJ2-1 TRBV6-5 . . CASSYSERGYNEQFF TGTGCCAGCAGTTACTCCGAAAGGGGCTACAATGAGCAGTTCTTC
TRBJ2-7 TRBV6-6 few TRBD1 CASSYPTGGAYEQYF TGTGCCAGCAGTTACCCCACAGGGGGCGCGTACGAGCAGTACTTC
TRBJ2-7 TRBV6-5 . TRBD1 CASRQQGAGDEQYF TGTGCCAGCAGACAACAGGGGGCAGGGGACGAGCAGTACTTC
TRBJ1-4 TRBV5-1 . TRBD1 CASSFAGGRNEKLFF TGCGCCAGCAGCTTTGCAGGGGGCCGGAATGAAAAACTGTTTTTT
TRBJ2-1 TRBV4-1 . TRBD2 CASSPGLAVSYNEQFF TGCGCCAGCAGCCCGGGACTAGCGGTCTCCTACAATGAGCAGTTCTTC
TRBJ2-5 TRBV5-1 . TRBD1 CASSSTGQGGETQYF TGCGCCAGCAGCTCAACTGGACAGGGCGGAGAGACCCAGTACTTC
TRBJ2-7 TRBV27 . TRBD2 CASTLRGRAHEQYF TGTGCCAGCACCTTAAGAGGGAGGGCCCACGAGCAGTACTTC
TRBJ1-2 TRBV7-3 . TRBD1 CASSLNRGTNYGYTF TGTGCCAGCAGCTTAAACAGGGGGACTAACTATGGCTACACCTTC
TRBJ2-7 TRBV28 . TRBD1 CASSLYRGQSYEQYF TGTGCCAGCAGTTTATATAGGGGGCAGTCATACGAGCAGTACTTC
TRBJ1-1 TRBV12-5 . TRBD1 CASGQKRGTVMNTEAFF TGTGCTAGTGGTCAAAAACGTGGGACAGTAATGAACACTGAAGCTTTCTTT
TRBJ1-4 TRBV28 . TRBD1 CASQTTGLDEKLFF TGTGCCTCTCAGACGACAGGGCTGGATGAAAAACTGTTTTTT